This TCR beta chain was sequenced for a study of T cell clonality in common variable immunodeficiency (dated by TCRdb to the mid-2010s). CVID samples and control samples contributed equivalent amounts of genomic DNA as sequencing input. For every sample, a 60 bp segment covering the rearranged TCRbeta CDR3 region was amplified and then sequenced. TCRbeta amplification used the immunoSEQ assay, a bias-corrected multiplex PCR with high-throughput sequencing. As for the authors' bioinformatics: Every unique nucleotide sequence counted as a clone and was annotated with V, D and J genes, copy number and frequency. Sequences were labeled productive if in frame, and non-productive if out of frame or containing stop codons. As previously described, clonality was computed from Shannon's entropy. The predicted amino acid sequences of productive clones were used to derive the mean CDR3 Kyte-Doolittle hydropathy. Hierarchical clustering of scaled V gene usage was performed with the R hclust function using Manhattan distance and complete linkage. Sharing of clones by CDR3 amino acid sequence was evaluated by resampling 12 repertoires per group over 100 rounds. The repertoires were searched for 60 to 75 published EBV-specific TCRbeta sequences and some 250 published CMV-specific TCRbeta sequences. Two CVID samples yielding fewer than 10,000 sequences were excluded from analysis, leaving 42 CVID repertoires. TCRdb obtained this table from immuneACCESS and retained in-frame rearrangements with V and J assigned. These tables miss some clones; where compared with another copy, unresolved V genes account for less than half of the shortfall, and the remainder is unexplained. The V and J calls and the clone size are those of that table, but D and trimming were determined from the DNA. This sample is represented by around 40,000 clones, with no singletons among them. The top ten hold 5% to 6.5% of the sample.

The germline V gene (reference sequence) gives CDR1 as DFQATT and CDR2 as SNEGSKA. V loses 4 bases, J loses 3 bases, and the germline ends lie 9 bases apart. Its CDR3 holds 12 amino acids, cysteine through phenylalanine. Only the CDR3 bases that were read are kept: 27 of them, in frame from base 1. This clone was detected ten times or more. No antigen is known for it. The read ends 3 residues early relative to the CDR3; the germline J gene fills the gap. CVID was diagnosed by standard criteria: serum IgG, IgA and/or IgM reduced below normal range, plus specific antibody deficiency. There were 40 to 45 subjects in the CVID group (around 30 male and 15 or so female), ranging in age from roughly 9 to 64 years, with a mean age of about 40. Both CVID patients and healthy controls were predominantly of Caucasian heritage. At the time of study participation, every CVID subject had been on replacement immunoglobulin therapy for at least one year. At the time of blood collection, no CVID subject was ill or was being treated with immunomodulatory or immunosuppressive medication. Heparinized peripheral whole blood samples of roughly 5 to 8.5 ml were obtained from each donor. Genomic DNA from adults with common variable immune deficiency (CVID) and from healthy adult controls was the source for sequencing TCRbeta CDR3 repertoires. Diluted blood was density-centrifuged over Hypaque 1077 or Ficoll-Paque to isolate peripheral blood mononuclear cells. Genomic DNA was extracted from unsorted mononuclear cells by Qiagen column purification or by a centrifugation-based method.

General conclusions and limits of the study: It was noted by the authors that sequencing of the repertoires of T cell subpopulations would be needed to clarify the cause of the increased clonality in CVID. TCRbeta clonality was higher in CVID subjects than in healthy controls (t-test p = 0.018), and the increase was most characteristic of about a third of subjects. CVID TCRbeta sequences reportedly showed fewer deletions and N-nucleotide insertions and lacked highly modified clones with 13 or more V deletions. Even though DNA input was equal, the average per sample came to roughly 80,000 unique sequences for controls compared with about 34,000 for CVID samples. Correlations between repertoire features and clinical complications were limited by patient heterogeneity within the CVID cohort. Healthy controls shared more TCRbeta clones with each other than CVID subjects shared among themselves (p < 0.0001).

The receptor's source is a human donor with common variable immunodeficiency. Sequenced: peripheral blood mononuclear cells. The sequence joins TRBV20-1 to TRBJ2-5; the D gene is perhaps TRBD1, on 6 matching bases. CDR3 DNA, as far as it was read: TGCAGTGCTACAGGGGCGAAAGAGACC. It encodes CSATGAKET. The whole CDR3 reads CSATGAKETQYF.